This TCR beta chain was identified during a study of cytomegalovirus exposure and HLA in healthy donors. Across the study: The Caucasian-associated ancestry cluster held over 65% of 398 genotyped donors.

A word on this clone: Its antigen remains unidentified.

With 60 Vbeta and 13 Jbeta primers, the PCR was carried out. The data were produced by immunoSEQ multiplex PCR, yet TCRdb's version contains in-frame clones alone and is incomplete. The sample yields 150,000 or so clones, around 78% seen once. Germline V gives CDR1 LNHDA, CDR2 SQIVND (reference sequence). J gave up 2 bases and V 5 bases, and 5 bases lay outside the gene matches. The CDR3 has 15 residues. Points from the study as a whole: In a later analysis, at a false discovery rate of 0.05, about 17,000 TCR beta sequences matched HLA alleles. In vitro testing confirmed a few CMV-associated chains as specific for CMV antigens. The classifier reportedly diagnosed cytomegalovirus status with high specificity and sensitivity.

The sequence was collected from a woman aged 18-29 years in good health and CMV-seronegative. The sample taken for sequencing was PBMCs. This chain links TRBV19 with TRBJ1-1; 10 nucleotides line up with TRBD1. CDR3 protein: CASSGDRGPNTEAFF. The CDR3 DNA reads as TGTGCCAGTAGTGGAGACAGGGGGCCCAACACTGAAGCTTTCTTT.